A selection of T cell receptor beta chains follows, all from one sample in a study of T-cell reconstitution after alpha-beta-depleted transplantation in children. Using its own MiXCR run on the PCR reads, TCRdb lists one record per CDR3 protein. The sample gives some 150,000 distinct CDR3 sequences, 8.8% of which show up once; around a sixth is in the top ten. The sequenced sample was PBMCs, mostly from graft donor cells, obtained 180 days after TCRalphabeta/CD19-depleted stem cell transplant. All receptors come from a female patient under 10 years old who had a stem cell transplant for congenital amegakaryocytic thrombocytopenia, so the T cells may come from the graft donor. The conserved cysteine and the conserved F or W are not part of the CDR3 here. Clone size is given for some rows only: seen once, a few or many times, or a class if the clone is expanded.

clone size: many; V gene: TRBV5-6; CDR3 protein: ASSLGLAGWPGELF
clone size: few; V gene: TRBV29-1; CDR3 protein: SDSFGRPSSGNTIY
clone size: few; V gene: TRBV20-1; CDR3 protein: SARDSGTANTGELF
clone size: few; V gene: TRBV20-1; CDR3 protein: SATPGLVSDEQF
clone size: many; V gene: TRBV6-5; CDR3 protein: ASILGLAGSYEQY
clone size: many; V gene: TRBV3-1; CDR3 protein: ASSQEPLAGYEQF
clone size: .; V gene: TRBV28; CDR3 protein: ASSKGGARQPQH
clone size: many; V gene: TRBV7-9; CDR3 protein: ASSPSRVEQY
clone size: .; V gene: TRBV7-2; CDR3 protein: ASSRRWTRGQGEQY
clone size: .; V gene: TRBV9; CDR3 protein: ASSGPDNEQF
clone size: .; V gene: TRBV29-1; CDR3 protein: SVGERAGPIEKLF
clone size: .; V gene: TRBV5-1; CDR3 protein: ASSFGEGQGYEQY
clone size: many; V gene: TRBV5-1; CDR3 protein: ASSPNTGANTGELF
clone size: few; V gene: TRBV20-1; CDR3 protein: SAWAGTGDFYGYT
clone size: many; V gene: TRBV12-3/TRBV12-4; CDR3 protein: ASSPGHNTGELF
clone size: .; V gene: TRBV20-1; CDR3 protein: SAEDRGLSGHT
clone size: .; V gene: TRBV5-1; CDR3 protein: ASSTGRRTEAF
clone size: many; V gene: TRBV28; CDR3 protein: ASSFFGLAVAKNIQY
clone size: .; V gene: TRBV7-9; CDR3 protein: ADGRNSPLH
clone size: .; V gene: TRBV20-1; CDR3 protein: SAHHLGGPNTGELF
clone size: many; V gene: TRBV4-1; CDR3 protein: ASSQVLGALEETQY
clone size: many; V gene: TRBV20-1; CDR3 protein: SAQTSGAYNEQF